This TCR beta chain was profiled in a study of OX40 agonist ivuxolimab in advanced cancers. As for the study more broadly: Ivuxolimab, which targeted the costimulatory receptor OX40 (CD134), was an agonistic, fully human IgG2 monoclonal antibody. Intravenous ivuxolimab was administered to patients every 2 weeks at six dose levels: 0.01, 0.1, 0.3, 1.5, 3 and 10 mg/kg. Among the approximately 50 dose-escalation patients, approximately 20 had hepatocellular carcinoma, 15 or so melanoma, 9 renal cell carcinoma and 9 head and neck cancer. A male proportion of roughly 80% and a mean age of roughly 58 years, ranging from about 23 to 79, were recorded for the dose-escalation cohort. Prior anti-PD-1, anti-PD-L1 or anti-CTLA-4 therapy was permitted, and 40% to 50% of dose-escalation patients had received checkpoint inhibitors. Three dose-escalation patients achieved partial responses, one with hepatocellular carcinoma and two with cutaneous melanoma. Peripheral TCRbeta sequencing was intended to test whether TCR sequence diversity was altered and clonal T-cell expansion was caused by ivuxolimab. The paper describes the monotherapy dose-escalation part (N ≈ 52 patients) of the phase I trial of ivuxolimab. What the authors observed across the whole study: Partial responders in the 0.1-3.0 mg/kg groups had among the lowest normalized peripheral clonal expansion, especially among CD8+ T cells. After ivuxolimab, CD8+ T cells had more expanded clones than CD4+ T cells on average. Which antigens the clonally expanded peripheral T cells were specific for was not determined. Clonal expansion of both CD4+ and CD8+ blood T cells was observed from baseline to week 6 at doses 0.1 to 3.0 mg/kg. Low levels of normalized T-cell clonal expansion were also seen in some patients who did not respond.

Patients with autoimmune disease history or receiving systemic immunosuppression were excluded from the trial. Peripheral blood for TCR sequencing was drawn from every dose cohort at baseline, at cycle 4 day 1 and at cycle 7 day 1. Samples were obtained from an open-label, multicenter, first-in-human phase I dose-escalation trial of ivuxolimab. The trial enrolled adults with locally advanced or metastatic head and neck squamous cell, hepatocellular, melanoma or renal cell carcinoma. Before TCR sequencing, CD4+ T cells and CD8+ T cells from peripheral blood were sorted into separate populations. Genomic DNA was extracted from sorted cells for sequencing of the TCRbeta CDR3 region. TCRbeta CDR3 regions were sequenced using the immunoSEQ Assay. The source is immuneACCESS, and TCRdb retained only in-frame sequences with V and J called. Part of the clones is not carried over; for the studies checked, unresolved V genes explain less than half of this, and the remainder is unexplained. This sample lists about 30,000 clones; roughly 79% were detected once. Jointly, the top ten make up about a fifth of the sample.

Only a few counts were recorded for this clone. Its antigen is still unknown. Within one base of it there is no much larger clone, and no base qualities were kept. Trimming takes 6 bases off V and 5 bases off J; junction bases not matched to a gene: 5. From the cysteine up to the phenylalanine, the CDR3 has a length of 15 residues. The entry retains the CDR3 DNA only, 45 bases that are in frame from base 1. From the germline V gene, CDR1 is SGHRS and CDR2 is YFSETQ. This receptor was taken from an adult with an advanced solid tumor such as melanoma, head and neck, liver or kidney cancer. The material sequenced was CD4+ or CD8+ T cells sorted from blood, taken in a trial of the OX40 agonist ivuxolimab. The V and J segments used are TRBV5-1 and TRBJ2-5; 15 middle bases align to TRBD2. Here the CDR3 is given as CASTWTSGRGETQYF. The DNA sequence reads TGCGCCAGCACCTGGACTAGCGGGAGGGGGGAGACCCAGTACTTC.